A selection of T cell receptor beta chains follows, all from one sample in a study of T cells after yellow fever vaccination. TCRdb re-analysed the 5' RACE reads in MiXCR, keeping a single row per CDR3 protein. Among approximately 70,000 distinct CDR3 sequences listed, around 7.9% were seen once. This sample comprised CD8+ T cells sorted from PBMCs, obtained about 10 days after the first yellow fever vaccination. Receptors originate from a man aged 18 to 35 who received the YFV17D yellow fever vaccine. Each CDR3 is given with its conserved first and last residue. Each record gives: D gene, clone size, CDR3 length, V gene, J gene, CDR3 protein, CDR3 DNA. D genes are given only for firm matches. Clone sizes are given selectively: once, few, many, or a class where the clone is expanded.

.	.	14	TRBV7-2	TRBJ1-5	CASSLESGNQPQHF	TGTGCCAGCAGCTTAGAGAGCGGGAATCAGCCCCAGCATTTT
.	.	15	TRBV6-1	TRBJ1-1	CASTPPGGMNTEAFF	TGTGCCAGCACCCCCCCTGGCGGCATGAACACTGAAGCTTTCTTT
.	.	14	TRBV28	TRBJ1-5	CASSLSGSNQPQHF	TGTGCCAGCAGTTTATCCGGTAGCAATCAGCCCCAGCATTTT
.	many	12	TRBV5-1	TRBJ2-1	CASSLNSNEQFF	TGCGCCAGCAGCTTAAATAGTAATGAGCAGTTCTTC
TRBD1	few	15	TRBV3-1	TRBJ1-5	CASSWGQGARQPQHF	TGTGCCAGCAGCTGGGGACAGGGGGCGAGGCAGCCCCAGCATTTT
.	.	15	TRBV6-4	TRBJ2-1	CASSEGPSSYNEQFF	TGTGCCAGCAGTGAGGGCCCAAGCTCCTACAATGAGCAGTTCTTC
TRBD1	few	15	TRBV12-3/TRBV12-4	TRBJ1-2	CASSYRDRANYGYTF	TGTGCCAGCAGCTACCGGGACAGAGCTAACTATGGCTACACCTTC
.	many	17	TRBV7-2	TRBJ2-6	CASSPGQLLAGANVLTF	TGTGCCAGCAGCCCTGGACAGCTGCTGGCTGGGGCCAACGTCCTGACTTTC
.	many	11	TRBV30	TRBJ1-2	CAWSVEGGYTF	TGTGCCTGGAGTGTAGAGGGCGGCTACACCTTC
.	many	12	TRBV4-3	TRBJ2-1	CASSGETNEQFF	TGCGCCAGCAGCGGGGAGACCAATGAGCAGTTCTTC
.	many	15	TRBV7-9	TRBJ1-2	CASSLARQELYGYTF	TGTGCCAGCAGCTTAGCTCGTCAGGAACTCTATGGCTACACCTTC
.	.	14	TRBV7-9	TRBJ2-5	CASSSPGWQETQYF	TGTGCCAGCAGCTCCCCCGGGTGGCAAGAGACCCAGTACTTC
TRBD1	many	17	TRBV6-5	TRBJ2-1	CASSYEPDRASINEQFF	TGTGCCAGCAGTTACGAGCCGGACAGGGCCTCAATCAATGAGCAGTTCTTC
TRBD1	few	16	TRBV7-2	TRBJ1-2	CASSTKTGAFGYGYTF	TGTGCCAGCAGCACAAAGACAGGGGCTTTTGGCTATGGCTACACCTTC
.	many	16	TRBV29-1	TRBJ2-3	CSVEDWETVAADTQYF	TGCAGCGTTGAAGATTGGGAAACTGTAGCGGCAGATACGCAGTATTTT
.	few	14	TRBV6-1	TRBJ2-6	CASRLGTGANVLTF	TGTGCCAGTCGGTTGGGGACTGGGGCCAACGTCCTGACTTTC
.	many	14	TRBV12-3/TRBV12-4	TRBJ1-5	CASSLSRGYQPQHF	TGTGCCAGCAGTTTAAGTCGGGGTTATCAGCCCCAGCATTTT
TRBD2	many	15	TRBV7-6	TRBJ2-2	CASNILAANTGELFF	TGTGCCAGCAACATACTAGCGGCGAACACCGGGGAGCTGTTTTTT
.	few	15	TRBV19	TRBJ1-5	CASSGRGGQNQPQHF	TGTGCCAGTAGTGGGCGCGGAGGCCAAAATCAGCCCCAGCATTTT
TRBD1	many	15	TRBV7-9	TRBJ2-7	CASSSGQGAFYEQYF	TGTGCCAGCAGCTCCGGACAGGGGGCTTTCTACGAGCAGTACTTC
.	many	13	TRBV5-1	TRBJ2-5	CASSLAPEETQYF	TGCGCCAGCAGCTTGGCCCCTGAAGAGACCCAGTACTTC
TRBD1	many	14	TRBV28	TRBJ1-4	CASGGQGLNEKLFF	TGTGCCAGCGGGGGACAGGGTCTTAATGAAAAACTGTTTTTT
.	many	14	TRBV3-1	TRBJ2-7	CASSQVGVNYEQYF	TGTGCCAGCAGCCAAGTGGGGGTGAACTACGAGCAGTACTTC
.	few	16	TRBV28	TRBJ2-4	CASSFIADLAKNIQYF	TGTGCCAGCAGTTTCATCGCAGATCTAGCCAAAAACATTCAGTACTTC
.	few	14	TRBV4-1	TRBJ2-2	CASSQEGYTGELFF	TGCGCCAGCAGCCAAGAGGGATACACCGGGGAGCTGTTTTTT
.	.	13	TRBV12-3/TRBV12-4	TRBJ1-1	CASRGGGVAEAFF	TGTGCCAGTCGGGGAGGGGGGGTTGCTGAAGCTTTCTTT
.	many	14	TRBV6-5	TRBJ1-2	CASSYGPTEYGYTF	TGTGCCAGCAGTTACGGACCAACGGAGTATGGCTACACCTTC
.	many	16	TRBV27	TRBJ1-5	CASPGTNLYSNQPQHF	TGTGCCAGCCCTGGGACAAATCTATATAGCAATCAGCCCCAGCATTTT
TRBD2	many	17	TRBV7-6	TRBJ2-1	CASNGPGSSGGNNEQFF	TGTGCCAGCAACGGGCCAGGATCGAGCGGGGGGAACAATGAGCAGTTCTTC
TRBD1	few	16	TRBV7-6	TRBJ1-1	CASSFPGTGEYTEAFF	TGTGCCAGCAGCTTCCCGGGGACAGGGGAATACACTGAAGCTTTCTTT
TRBD2	many	16	TRBV7-3	TRBJ2-1	CASSTIAGTSYNEQFF	TGTGCCAGCAGCACAATAGCGGGGACCTCCTACAATGAGCAGTTCTTC
TRBD1	many	14	TRBV6-1	TRBJ2-1	CASSRQGAYNEQFF	TGTGCCAGCAGTCGACAGGGTGCCTACAATGAGCAGTTCTTC
.	many	15	TRBV12-3/TRBV12-4	TRBJ1-4	CASSQSAGANEKLFF	TGTGCCAGCAGCCAATCGGCGGGGGCGAATGAAAAACTGTTTTTT
.	.	14	TRBV12-3/TRBV12-4	TRBJ2-3	CASSLGSGGHTQYF	TGTGCCAGCAGTCTTGGTAGTGGAGGTCATACGCAGTATTTT
.	many	14	TRBV4-2	TRBJ2-2	CASSQDRRTGELFF	TGTGCCAGCAGCCAAGACCGCCGCACCGGGGAGCTGTTTTTT
.	.	13	TRBV12-3/TRBV12-4	TRBJ1-2	CASSWWGGVGYTF	TGTGCCAGCAGTTGGTGGGGGGGAGTTGGCTACACCTTC
.	.	16	TRBV7-9	TRBJ2-3	CASSFTTGLRADTQYF	TGTGCCAGCAGCTTTACTACCGGCCTCAGGGCAGATACGCAGTATTTT
TRBD2	.	21	TRBV4-1	TRBJ2-2	CACGDSLSRRLAGENTGELFF	TGCGCCTGCGGGGACTCACTTAGCCGTCGACTAGCGGGGGAGAACACCGGGGAGCTGTTTTTT
TRBD2	.	21	TRBV7-6	TRBJ2-3	CASSLGPGTRPTVTSTDTQYF	TGTGCCAGCAGCTTAGGTCCCGGGACTAGACCAACCGTAACTAGCACAGATACGCAGTATTTT
.	few	12	TRBV7-3	TRBJ2-5	CASSSYQETQYF	TGTGCCAGCAGCTCCTACCAAGAGACCCAGTACTTC
TRBD1	.	15	TRBV6-1	TRBJ1-5	CASRSQGAGNQPQHF	TGTGCCAGCAGGTCTCAGGGGGCGGGAAATCAGCCCCAGCATTTT
TRBD2	few	13	TRBV3-1	TRBJ2-2	CASAGGSIGELFF	TGTGCCAGTGCGGGGGGATCTATCGGGGAGCTGTTTTTT
.	.	18	TRBV11-2	TRBJ2-3	CASSLQWEAAEHTDTQYF	TGTGCCAGCAGCTTACAGTGGGAGGCTGCAGAGCACACAGATACGCAGTATTTT
TRBD2	few	17	TRBV12-3/TRBV12-4	TRBJ2-2	CASSLSTGGASTGELFF	TGTGCCAGCAGTTTATCCACCGGGGGGGCCTCTACCGGGGAGCTGTTTTTT
.	many	16	TRBV5-1	TRBJ2-7	CASSLLTSGQIYEQYF	TGCGCCAGCAGCTTACTTACTTCGGGACAAATATACGAGCAGTACTTC
.	.	16	TRBV5-1	TRBJ2-2	CASGQTFDRYTGELFF	TGCGCCAGCGGGCAAACCTTTGACAGATACACCGGGGAGCTGTTTTTT
.	many	14	TRBV20-1	TRBJ2-1	CSASLRGPRYEQFF	TGCAGTGCTAGTCTGCGGGGACCCCGTTATGAGCAGTTCTTC
TRBD1	many	15	TRBV9	TRBJ1-5	CASSVDQGANQPQHF	TGTGCCAGCAGCGTAGACCAGGGGGCTAATCAGCCCCAGCATTTT
.	many	16	TRBV7-9	TRBJ2-7	CASSASQGTYDYEQYF	TGTGCCAGCAGCGCGTCCCAGGGGACATATGACTACGAGCAGTACTTC
TRBD2	.	16	TRBV6-5	TRBJ2-3	CASSYKAGGPGDTQYF	TGTGCCAGCAGTTACAAGGCGGGGGGGCCGGGAGATACGCAGTATTTT
.	many	14	TRBV20-1	TRBJ2-1	CSAWGTQGGNEQFF	TGCAGTGCTTGGGGGACACAGGGTGGCAATGAGCAGTTCTTC